These 13 T cell receptor beta chains originate from one sample sequenced in a study of blood T cell repertoires in COVID-19. The repertoire was sequenced with immunoSEQ multiplex PCR; TCRdb's copy has only in-frame clones and lacks some. The data show approximately 330,000 clones, around 90% seen once. Input material: peripheral blood. All receptors come from a man in his thirties or forties with COVID-19, enrolled during active disease.

This chain uses TRBV29-1 with TRBJ2-3; a weak D match, TRBD2 (6 bases). CDR3 length equals 13 residues. V lost 4 bases and J lost 3, with 11 bases in between. Germline V lookup: CDR1 SQVTM, CDR2 ANQGSEA. CDR3 nucleotides: TGCAGCGTTGGCCGGGACTTTACAGATACGCAGTATTTT. Residues: CSVGRDFTDTQYF.

The chain links TRBV28 to TRBJ2-5; D is undetermined. Looked up from germline, CDR1 is MDHEN and CDR2 is SYDVKM. The CDR3 loop spans 11 amino acids. The V gene lost 3 bases and the J gene lost 13 bases, with 12 bases spanning the gap. The CDR3 sequence: CASSFYQLRYF. For the CDR3, the DNA is TGTGCCAGCAGTTTCTATCAATTGCGGTACTTC.

V and J are TRBV11-2 and TRBJ2-2, with 10 nucleotides matching TRBD1. V shed 4 bases and J 2 bases; nucleotides not matched to a gene: 10. CDR3 length: 18 amino acids. In germline, CDR1 is SGHAT, CDR2 FQNNGV. The CDR3 DNA sequence: TGTGCCAGCAGCTCCCCCGGGACAGGGGATTTAAACACCGGGGAGCTGTTTTTT. Amino acids: CASSSPGTGDLNTGELFF. Full variable domain (remainder filled in from reference TRBV11-2 and TRBJ2-2): EAGVAQSPRYKIIEKRQSVAFWCNPISGHATLYWYQQILGQGPKLLIQFQNNGVVDDSQLPKDRFSAERLKGVDSTLKIQPAKLEDSAVYLCASSSPGTGDLNTGELFFGEGSRLTVL.

This clone was counted a single time. This chain joins TRBV27 and TRBJ2-5; 8 nucleotides align to TRBD1. Trimming took 3 bases from V and 5 from J; bases not matched to a gene: 11. The CDR3 consists of 16 residues. The germline gives CDR1 MNHEY, CDR2 SMNVEV (reference sequence). The CDR3 DNA follows: TGTGCCAGCAGTTTTCATGGGACAGGAGATATGGAGACCCAGTACTTC. It encodes CASSFHGTGDMETQYF.

The chain couples TRBV13 to TRBJ1-2, with no clear D. The CDR3 has 15 amino acids. Trimming took 5 bases from V and 4 from J, leaving 17 bases between them. The germline gives CDR1 PRHDT, CDR2 FYEKMQ (reference sequence). CDR3 sequence (DNA): TGTGCCAGCAGCGCGGGGTACGGGGATAGCTATGGCTACACCTTC. Translated: CASSAGYGDSYGYTF.

The chain is built from TRBV4-1 and TRBJ1-2; D is unresolved. The CDR3 spans 16 residues. Germline V CDR1 and CDR2: MGHRA, YSYEKL. The ends were cut back, 5 bases at V and 5 bases at J, with 21 bases in the middle. The CDR3 DNA is TGCGCCAGCAGCATCGAGGGCGGACCTTCAAGATATGGCTACACCTTC. Its protein product is CASSIEGGPSRYGYTF.

CDR3 sequence reads: CASTQGSGNIQYF. The CDR3 DNA follows: TGTGCCAGCACACAGGGTTCGGGGAACATTCAGTACTTC. The gene calls are TRBV7-9 and TRBJ2-4; D might be TRBD1 (6 bases). CDR3 length: 13 residues. Looked up from germline, CDR1 is SEHNR and CDR2 is FQNEAQ (reference sequence). V dropped 7 bases and J dropped 7 bases, with 14 bases sitting between them.

This chain joins TRBV29-1 and TRBJ2-6; D perhaps matches TRBD1 (6 bases). This CDR3 is 11 amino acids long. CDR1 and CDR2 from the germline V gene are SQVTM and ANQGSEA. Deletions cut 5 bases from V and 12 bases from J, with 11 bases between. The CDR3 sequence: CSVRQESVLTF. CDR3 in DNA: TGCAGCGTTCGACAGGAATCCGTCCTGACTTTC.

V is TRBV7-2 and J is TRBJ1-2; 7 bases align to TRBD1. Losses at the gene ends were 1 base for V and 3 bases for J; bases not matched to a gene: 5. The CDR3 sequence is 15 residues long. Germline loops: CDR1 SGHTA, CDR2 FQGNSA. Here the CDR3 reads CASSLVAGGDYGYTF. The CDR3 DNA reads TGTGCCAGCAGCTTAGTGGCAGGGGGTGACTATGGCTACACCTTC.

The genes are TRBV24-1 and TRBJ2-3; D perhaps matches TRBD1 (5 bases). Germline CDR1 is KGHDR and CDR2 is SFDVKD. CDR3 length equals 12 residues. Trimming cost V 9 bases and J 3 bases, with 9 bases left between them. The CDR3 DNA reads as TGTGCCACCGGGCAGGGAACAGATACGCAGTATTTT. It codes for CATGQGTDTQYF.

The chain recombines TRBV2 with TRBJ2-1; the D gene is possibly TRBD2 (5 bases). Trimming removed 6 bases from V and 0 bases from J, with 6 bases in between. Germline V lookup: CDR1 SNHLY, CDR2 FYNNEI. The CDR3 length is 13 residues. The CDR3 reads CASRDFSYNEQFF. The CDR3 DNA sequence: TGTGCCAGCAGGGACTTCTCCTACAATGAGCAGTTCTTC.

About this clone: The germline gene is not matched at one end of the junction; a read error may be the cause. This sequence joins TRBV7-8 and TRBJ2-7; 7 nucleotides align to TRBD2. CDR1 is SGHVS and CDR2 is FQNEAQ in the germline V gene. The CDR3 runs to 16 residues. This chain's CDR3 is CASSSPARGRDVEQCF. The CDR3 region has the DNA TGTGCCAGCAGCTCCCCCGCGCGGGGGAGGGATGTCGAGCAGTGCTTC.

This clone has just a few counts. The V call is TRBV11-3, the J call TRBJ2-5; D is undetermined. CDR1 is SGHNT and CDR2 is YENEEA in the germline V gene. Trimming took off 1 base at V and 7 bases at J, with 10 bases between the two ends. This CDR3 is built from 13 residues. The CDR3 sequence is CASSLGSGGTQYF. The CDR3 DNA reads TGTGCCAGCAGCTTAGGGTCGGGTGGGACCCAGTACTTC.